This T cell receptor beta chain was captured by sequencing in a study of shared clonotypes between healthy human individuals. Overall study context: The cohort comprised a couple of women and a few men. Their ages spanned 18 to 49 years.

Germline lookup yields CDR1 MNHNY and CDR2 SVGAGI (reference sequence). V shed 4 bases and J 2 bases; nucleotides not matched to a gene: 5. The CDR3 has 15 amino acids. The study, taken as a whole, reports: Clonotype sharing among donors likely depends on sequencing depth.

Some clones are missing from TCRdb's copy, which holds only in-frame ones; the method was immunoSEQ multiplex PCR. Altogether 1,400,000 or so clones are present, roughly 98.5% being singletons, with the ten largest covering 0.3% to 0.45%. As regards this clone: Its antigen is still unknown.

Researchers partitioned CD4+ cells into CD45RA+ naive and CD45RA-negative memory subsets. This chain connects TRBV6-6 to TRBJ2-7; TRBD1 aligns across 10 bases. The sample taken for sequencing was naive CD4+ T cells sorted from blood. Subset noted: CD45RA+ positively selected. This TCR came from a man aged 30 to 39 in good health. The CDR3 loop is CASSSAGQGAYEQYF. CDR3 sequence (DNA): TGTGCCAGCAGTTCGGCAGGACAGGGGGCCTACGAGCAGTACTTC.